What follows are 5 T cell receptor beta chains derived from one specimen sequenced in a study of blood T cell repertoires in COVID-19. Method: immunoSEQ multiplex PCR; TCRdb's copy keeps in-frame clones and lacks some. The repertoire holds about 150,000 clones, 80% to 90% seen once, with 6.5% to 9.5% in the top ten. The sample comprised peripheral blood. The source is an older woman with COVID-19, enrolled during active disease.

The gene calls are TRBV5-1 and TRBJ2-7; 9 nucleotides align to TRBD1. This CDR3 is 17 amino acids long. Trimming took 6 bases from V and 5 from J; bases not matched to a gene: 18. Per germline, CDR1 SGHRS and CDR2 YFSETQ. The CDR3 DNA is TGCGCCAGCACTTTTGACTTCCGGGGACAGGGACGAGACGAGCAGTACTTC. It yields the protein CASTFDFRGQGRDEQYF.

J is TRBJ2-1 and V is TRBV11-2; 15 bases map to TRBD2. CDR3 length equals 19 residues. Germline V gene data show CDR1 as SGHAT and CDR2 as FQNNGV. J lost 6 bases, V lost 3 bases, and 12 bases had no gene match. The DNA of the CDR3 is TGTGCCAGCAGCTTGACCTTGGGACTAGCGGGGGGTCCCCGCAATGAGCAGTTCTTC. Translation gives CASSLTLGLAGGPRNEQFF.

This clone was picked up a small number of times. This chain uses TRBV6-5 with TRBJ1-2; 12 bases map to TRBD1. This CDR3 has 14 amino acids. From germline, CDR1 is MNHEY and CDR2 SVGAGI. The junction had 7 bases not matched to a gene; V was cut back by 6 bases and J by 8 bases. The CDR3 spells CASSSRDRGLGYTF. The CDR3 nucleotides read TGTGCCAGCAGCTCAAGGGACAGGGGGCTCGGCTACACCTTC.

This chain uses TRBV6-4 with TRBJ2-7, with D maybe TRBD1 (7 bases). The V end lost 6 bases, the J end lost 0 bases, and 15 bases lay between the germline ends. Germline assignment: CDR1 MRHNA and CDR2 SNTAGT. CDR3 size: 15 residues. The DNA for the CDR3 is TGTGCCAGCAGCGGGGGAGACAGGGCCTCCTACGAGCAGTACTTC. Its translation: CASSGGDRASYEQYF.

This chain connects TRBV19 to TRBJ1-5; D is perhaps TRBD1 (6 bases). Germline V gene lookup returns CDR1 LNHDA and CDR2 SQIVND (reference sequence). The CDR3 is 17 amino acids. Between the trimmed V and J ends, which lost 5 bases and 0 bases, there was a span of 17 bases. CDR3 sequence (DNA): TGTGCCAGTAGTCCAACCAGGGGTCCGTATAGCAATCAGCCCCAGCATTTT. The encoded protein is CASSPTRGPYSNQPQHF. Using reference TRBV19 and TRBJ1-5 for the parts outside the CDR3, the full variable domain is DGGITQSPKYLFRKEGQNVTLSCEQNLNHDAMYWYRQDPGQGLRLIYYSQIVNDFQKGDIAEGYSVSREKKESFPLTVTSAQKNPTAFYLCASSPTRGPYSNQPQHFGDGTRLSIL.